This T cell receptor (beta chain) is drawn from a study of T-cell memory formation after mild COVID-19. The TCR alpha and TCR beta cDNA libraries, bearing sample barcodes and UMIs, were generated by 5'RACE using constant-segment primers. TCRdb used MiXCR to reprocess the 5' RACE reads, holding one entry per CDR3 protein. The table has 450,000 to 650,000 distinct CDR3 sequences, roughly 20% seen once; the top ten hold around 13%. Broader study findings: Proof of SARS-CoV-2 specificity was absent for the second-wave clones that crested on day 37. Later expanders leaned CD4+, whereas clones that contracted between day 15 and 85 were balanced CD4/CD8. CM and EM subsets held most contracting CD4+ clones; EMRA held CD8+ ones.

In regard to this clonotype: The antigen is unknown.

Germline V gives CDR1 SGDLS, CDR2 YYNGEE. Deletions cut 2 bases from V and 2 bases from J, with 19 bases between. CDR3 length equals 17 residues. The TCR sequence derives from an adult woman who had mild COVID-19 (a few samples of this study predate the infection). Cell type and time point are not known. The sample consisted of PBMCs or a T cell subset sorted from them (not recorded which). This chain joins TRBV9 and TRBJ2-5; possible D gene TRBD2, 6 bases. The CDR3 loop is CASSVAVGGGIQETQYF. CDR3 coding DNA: TGTGCCAGCAGCGTGGCCGTCGGTGGGGGGATTCAAGAGACCCAGTACTTC. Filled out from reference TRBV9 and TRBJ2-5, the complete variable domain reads DSGVTQTPKHLITATGQRVTLRCSPRSGDLSVYWYQQSLDQGLQFLIQYYNGEERAKGNILERFSAQQFPDLHSELNLSSLELGDSALYFCASSVAVGGGIQETQYFGPGTRLLVL.